Each of the 11 T cell receptor beta chains below was sequenced from the same sample in a study of shared clonotypes between healthy human individuals. Produced via immunoSEQ multiplex PCR; TCRdb's table is partial and in-frame only. The data show 2 million to 2.5 million clones, with about 95% seen just once and about 0.13% held by the top ten. Sequencing input: naive CD4+ T cells sorted from blood. Noted subset: CD45RA+ positively selected. The receptor set was obtained from a young man in good health.

The rearrangement uses TRBV11-2 and TRBJ1-1; D is unresolved. The CDR3 runs to 14 residues. Between the trimmed V and J ends, which lost 5 bases and 1 base, there was a span of 11 bases. Germline V gene data show CDR1 as SGHAT and CDR2 as FQNNGV. The CDR3 coding sequence is TGTGCCAGCAGCCGCGGACGGGGGAACACTGAAGCTTTCTTT. Protein sequence: CASSRGRGNTEAFF.

The chain joins TRBV5-1 to TRBJ1-2, with 8 bases lining up with TRBD1. This CDR3 contains 14 residues. After removal of 4 bases from V and 3 bases from J, the junction contained 5 bases not matched to a gene. Germline V gene data show CDR1 as SGHRS and CDR2 as YFSETQ. CDR3 DNA sequence: TGCGCCAGCAGCACGGGACAGGCCTACTATGGCTACACCTTC. Residues: CASSTGQAYYGYTF.

This sequence joins TRBV4-1 and TRBJ2-2; the D gene could be TRBD1 or TRBD2 (5 bases each). CDR1 MGHRA and CDR2 YSYEKL come from the germline V gene. CDR3 length: 15 residues. Trimming cost V 0 bases and J 7 bases, with 12 bases left between them. The CDR3 DNA follows: TGCGCCAGCAGCCAAGAACTAGGACAAGGCGGGGAGCTGTTTTTT. Its protein is CASSQELGQGGELFF.

The J gene is TRBJ2-2, the V gene TRBV7-8; no clear D. CDR3 length: 13 residues. V lost 0 bases, J lost 6 bases, and 5 bases lay in between. Per germline, CDR1 SGHVS and CDR2 FQNEAQ. In DNA, the CDR3 is TGTGCCAGCAGCTTAGCGGATTCCGGGGAGCTGTTTTTT. Amino acids: CASSLADSGELFF.

This chain joins TRBV5-1 and TRBJ2-7, with no clear D. V was pared by 5 bases and J by 0 bases, with 12 bases between. The CDR3 contains 14 residues. Germline CDR1 SGHRS, CDR2 YFSETQ. CDR3 DNA sequence: TGCGCCAGCAGTCAGGAGCCCGACTCCTACGAGCAGTACTTC. It yields the protein CASSQEPDSYEQYF.

The chain links TRBV28 to TRBJ1-4; TRBD1 matches 8 bases. The CDR3 is made up of 14 amino acids. V shed 11 bases and J 5 bases; nucleotides not matched to a gene: 10. Germline CDR1 reads MDHEN; CDR2 reads SYDVKM. CDR3 protein: CAGAGGVGNEKLFF. The CDR3 bases are TGTGCCGGCGCAGGGGGCGTCGGGAATGAAAAACTGTTTTTT.

Worth noting for this clone: At the DNA level, this CDR3 is encoded by other sequences in the same sample as well. V is TRBV5-1 and J is TRBJ2-5; possibly TRBD2 for D (7 bases). Between the trimmed V and J ends, which lost 0 bases and 4 bases, there was a span of 10 bases. The germline gives CDR1 SGHRS, CDR2 YFSETQ. CDR3 length equals 14 residues. The CDR3 bases are TGCGCCAGCAGCTTGGCCGGGGGGCGAGAGACCCAGTACTTC. Protein sequence: CASSLAGGRETQYF. Filled out from reference TRBV5-1 and TRBJ2-5, the complete variable domain reads KAGVTQTPRYLIKTRGQQVTLSCSPISGHRSVSWYQQTPGQGLQFLFEYFSETQRNKGNFPGRFSGRQFSNSRSEMNVSTLELGDSALYLCASSLAGGRETQYFGPGTRLLVL.

The gene calls are TRBV12-5 and TRBJ2-2; tentative D call: TRBD1 (5 bases). Looked up from germline, CDR1 is LGHNT and CDR2 is FRNRAP. V was trimmed by 3 bases and J by 4 bases, leaving 15 bases between them. The CDR3 extends over 16 amino acids. CDR3 residues: CASGFVYQGSTGELFF. CDR3 coding DNA: TGTGCTAGTGGTTTCGTGTACCAGGGAAGCACCGGGGAGCTGTTTTTT.

The CDR3 DNA reads TGTGCCAGCAGCTTAGCGGGGGTAGGGTATAATTCACCCCTCCACTTT. Amino acids: CASSLAGVGYNSPLHF. V and J are TRBV7-8 and TRBJ1-6, with D perhaps matching TRBD1 (5 bases). Germline assignment: CDR1 SGHVS and CDR2 FQNEAQ. Between the trimmed V and J ends, which lost 0 bases and 4 bases, there was a span of 10 bases. The length of the CDR3 is 16 residues.

The chain is built from TRBV28 and TRBJ2-7; perhaps D is TRBD1 or TRBD2 (5 bases each). Trimming removed 5 bases from V and 0 bases from J, with 11 bases in between. CDR1 and CDR2 (germline): MDHEN, SYDVKM. CDR3 length: 14 amino acids. CDR3 loop: CASSNPGTSYEQYF. The CDR3 DNA reads TGTGCCAGCAGTAATCCAGGGACCTCCTACGAGCAGTACTTC.

V usage is TRBV18 and J usage is TRBJ1-1; D is unclear. The germline V and J ends were trimmed by 2 bases and 0 bases, with 13 bases remaining between them. Germline V gene sequence: CDR1 KGHSH, CDR2 LQKENI. CDR3 length: 16 residues. The CDR3 loop is CASSPSDAHMNTEAFF. The CDR3 DNA follows: TGTGCCAGCTCACCAAGTGACGCTCACATGAACACTGAAGCTTTCTTT.